The rows below give T cell receptor beta chains drawn from one sample of a study of CD8+CD57+ T cells in acquired aplastic anemia. A single record per CDR3 protein comes from TCRdb applying MiXCR to the reads. The table records some 280,000 distinct CDR3 sequences, roughly half of them present only once. Sequenced sample: sorted CD4+, CD8+, or CD8+CD57+ T cells (not recorded which) from PBMCs. The receptors derive from a human donor with severe aplastic anemia or a healthy control (not recorded which). Each CDR3 is given with its conserved first and last residue. The D gene is left open where the match is weak. Where a row states a size, it is once, few, many or the class of an expanded clone; other rows omit it.

V	size	D	J	CDR3	DNA
TRBV19	-	-	TRBJ1-2	CASRGYTF	TGTGCCAGTCGAGGCTACACCTTC
TRBV25-1	-	-	TRBJ1-3	CASREPGAGNTIYF	TGTGCCAGCAGGGAACCAGGTGCTGGAAACACCATATATTTT
TRBV2	-	-	TRBJ1-1	CASQRSGEDTEALF	TGTGCCAGCCAGAGATCGGGGGAGGACACTGAAGCTCTCTTT
TRBV12-3/TRBV12-4	many	TRBD1	TRBJ1-3	CASRRSGTGGGNTIYF	TGTGCCAGCAGACGTTCCGGGACAGGGGGAGGAAACACCATATATTTT
TRBV5-8	many	-	TRBJ1-3	CASSSGARGNTIYF	TGTGCCAGCAGCTCTGGGGCACGGGGAAACACCATATATTTT
TRBV6-1	many	TRBD1	TRBJ1-1	CASSSDRVNTEAFF	TGTGCCAGCAGTTCCGACAGGGTGAACACTGAAGCTTTCTTT
TRBV7-2	-	-	TRBJ1-6	CASSRQVLISPLHF	TGTGCCAGCTCACGCCAGGTGCTTATTTCACCCCTCCACTTT
TRBV7-9	-	-	TRBJ1-1	CASSYDRYTEAFF	TGTGCCAGCAGCTACGACCGGTACACTGAAGCTTTCTTT
TRBV9	many	-	TRBJ1-3	CASSVGGTKNTIYF	TGTGCCAGCAGCGTAGGTGGGACAAAAAACACCATATATTTT
TRBV5-1	-	TRBD2	TRBJ2-1	CASSLGRGGYNEQFF	TGCGCCAGCAGCTTGGGACGGGGGGGATACAATGAGCAGTTCTTC
TRBV12-3/TRBV12-4	many	-	TRBJ1-2	CASSLSDRFNGYTF	TGTGCCAGCAGTCTCTCCGACAGATTTAATGGCTACACCTTC
TRBV12-3/TRBV12-4	many	-	TRBJ1-5	CASSLVTGTGFDQPQHF	TGTGCCAGCAGTTTAGTTACCGGCACAGGGTTTGATCAGCCCCAGCATTTT
TRBV20-1	-	-	TRBJ2-6	CSARGAAGANVLTF	TGCAGTGCTCGAGGGGCGGCTGGGGCCAACGTCCTGACTTTC
TRBV5-1	few	-	TRBJ2-7	CASSVDSGYEQYF	TGCGCCAGCAGCGTGGACAGTGGGTACGAGCAGTACTTC
TRBV10-3	-	-	TRBJ2-6	CAISAGAGVSSGANVLTF	TGTGCCATCAGTGCTGGAGCAGGGGTAAGCTCTGGGGCCAACGTCCTGACTTTC
TRBV5-1	-	-	TRBJ1-4	CASSLATATNEKLFF	TGCGCCAGCAGCTTGGCCACAGCAACTAATGAAAAACTGTTTTTT
TRBV15	-	TRBD1	TRBJ2-5	CATSQPGQGVTQETQYF	TGTGCCACCAGCCAACCGGGACAGGGGGTGACACAAGAGACCCAGTACTTC
TRBV5-1	-	TRBD1	TRBJ1-1	CASSPFGQGALNTEAFF	TGCGCCAGCAGCCCCTTCGGACAGGGGGCCCTGAACACTGAAGCTTTCTTT
TRBV7-6	many	TRBD2	TRBJ2-7	CASILIPSGYTYEQYF	TGTGCCAGCATCCTTATTCCTAGCGGTTATACCTACGAGCAGTACTTC
TRBV7-9	-	-	TRBJ2-7	CASSPAEQGSYEQYF	TGTGCCAGCTCACCAGCGGAACAGGGCTCCTACGAGCAGTACTTC
TRBV15	-	-	TRBJ1-2	CATSIPDRYGYTF	TGTGCCACCAGCATTCCGGACCGGTATGGCTACACCTTC
TRBV20-1	-	TRBD2	TRBJ2-1	CSARTSGGRGLSNEQFF	TGCAGTGCTCGGACTAGCGGGGGGCGAGGTCTTAGCAATGAGCAGTTCTTC
TRBV20-1	-	-	TRBJ1-1	CSARDPGATNEAFF	TGCAGTGCTAGAGATCCCGGTGCAACTAATGAAGCTTTCTTT
TRBV6-5	once	TRBD1	TRBJ1-5	CASSEGTDSNQPQHF	TGTGCCAGCAGTGAAGGGACAGATAGTAATCAGCCCCAGCATTTT
TRBV5-1	many	-	TRBJ1-1	CASSLGPREGTTEAFF	TGCGCCAGCAGCTTGGGACCCAGGGAGGGAACAACTGAAGCTTTCTTT
TRBV7-3	-	-	TRBJ2-3	CASSKSAGGPDTQYF	TGTGCCAGCAGCAAGAGCGCCGGGGGGCCAGATACGCAGTATTTT
TRBV28	-	-	TRBJ1-2	CASSFTGGYGYTF	TGTGCCAGCAGTTTCACGGGAGGTTATGGCTACACCTTC
TRBV6-1	many	TRBD2	TRBJ2-7	CASSDLAGAPRDEQYF	TGTGCCAGCAGTGACCTAGCGGGGGCACCGCGGGACGAGCAGTACTTC
TRBV7-3	-	-	TRBJ2-6	CASSLGNRDGGSGANVLTF	TGTGCCAGCAGCTTAGGAAACAGGGATGGCGGCTCTGGGGCCAACGTCCTGACTTTC
TRBV7-3	-	-	TRBJ2-3	CASSRGSVDTQYF	TGTGCCAGCAGCCGAGGATCGGTAGATACGCAGTATTTT
TRBV24-1	-	TRBD1	TRBJ2-5	CTTSDPDRPETQYF	TGTACCACCAGTGACCCGGACAGGCCAGAGACCCAGTACTTC
TRBV19	-	-	TRBJ2-3	CASSPIPTGDTQYF	TGTGCCAGTAGCCCCATCCCGACGGGGGATACGCAGTATTTT
TRBV20-1	-	-	TRBJ2-2	CSATAGQRSTGELFF	TGCAGTGCCACCGCGGGACAGAGGAGCACCGGGGAGCTGTTTTTT
TRBV10-3	-	TRBD1	TRBJ2-1	CAISPQGTGNYNEQFF	TGTGCCATCAGTCCACAAGGGACAGGGAACTACAATGAGCAGTTCTTC
TRBV19	-	-	TRBJ2-2	CASSHTGRGELFF	TGTGCCAGTAGCCACACAGGGAGAGGGGAGCTGTTTTTT
TRBV10-3	-	TRBD2	TRBJ2-3	CAISEASGVADTQYF	TGTGCCATCAGTGAGGCTAGCGGGGTGGCAGATACGCAGTATTTT
TRBV28	-	-	TRBJ1-3	CASRDSTSGNTIYF	TGTGCCAGCAGGGACAGCACCTCTGGAAACACCATATATTTT
TRBV7-2	-	TRBD1	TRBJ1-6	CASSPPQGHHNSPLHF	TGTGCCAGCAGCCCCCCACAGGGGCACCATAATTCACCCCTCCACTTT
TRBV7-9	-	-	TRBJ2-3	CASSLSAGADTQYF	TGTGCCAGCAGCTTATCAGCAGGGGCAGATACGCAGTATTTT
TRBV28	once	TRBD1	TRBJ1-5	CASTPTGEGDQSQHF	TGTGCCAGCACCCCGACAGGGGAAGGGGATCAGTCCCAGCATTTT
TRBV28	-	-	TRBJ1-2	CASSSDAGLTGYTF	TGTGCCAGCAGTTCTGACGCGGGGTTGACCGGCTACACCTTC